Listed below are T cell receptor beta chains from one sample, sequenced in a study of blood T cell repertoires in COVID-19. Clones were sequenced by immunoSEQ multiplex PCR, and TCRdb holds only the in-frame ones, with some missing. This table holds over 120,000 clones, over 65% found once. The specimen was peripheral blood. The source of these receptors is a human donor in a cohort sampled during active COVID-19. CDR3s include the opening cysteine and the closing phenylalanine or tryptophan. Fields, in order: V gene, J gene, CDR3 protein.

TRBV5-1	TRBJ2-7	CASSFGQGTEQYF
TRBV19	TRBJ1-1	CASSINSHPHTEAFF
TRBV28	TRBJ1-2	CASRTGGRSPSYGYTF
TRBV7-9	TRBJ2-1	CASSFPKREQFF
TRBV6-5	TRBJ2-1	CASATDYNEQFF
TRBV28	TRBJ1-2	CASSLGEGGYGYTF
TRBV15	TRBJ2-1	CATHPTSGIGNEQFF
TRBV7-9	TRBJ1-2	CASSFGDRGSYGYTF
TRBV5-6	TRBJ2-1	CASSQTSRHNEQFF
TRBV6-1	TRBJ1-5	CASSEEGGLNQPQHF
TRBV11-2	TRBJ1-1	CASSLWPPWGSGGTEAFF
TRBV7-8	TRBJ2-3	CASSLRFRGFTDTQYF
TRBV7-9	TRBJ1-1	CASSLWQGVNTEAFF
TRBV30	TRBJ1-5	CAWKTGSNQPQHF
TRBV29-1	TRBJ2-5	CSVDRQGRQETQYF
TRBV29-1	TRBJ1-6	CSVASSTGLGSPLHF
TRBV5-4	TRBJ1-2	CASSSLRTGQGYTF
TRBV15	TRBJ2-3	CATSNGERADTQYF
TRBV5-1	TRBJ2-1	CASSLSGQAYNEQFF
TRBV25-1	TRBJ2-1	CASSVTSGSRNEQFF
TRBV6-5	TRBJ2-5	CASSYQGDGETQYF
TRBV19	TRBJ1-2	CASSSSGGNNYGYTF
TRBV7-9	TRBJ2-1	CASSSDRALAFF
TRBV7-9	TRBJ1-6	CASSPSIDSPLHF
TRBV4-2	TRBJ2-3	CASSQGTSEDTQYF
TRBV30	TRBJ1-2	CACLNRGLNYGYTF
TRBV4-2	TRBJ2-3	CASSQDGRDGFPDTQYF
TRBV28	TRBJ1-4	CASSPPRGRGNEKLFF
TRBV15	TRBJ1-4	CATSSGDRAGEKLFF
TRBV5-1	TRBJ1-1	CASSSPAENTEAFF
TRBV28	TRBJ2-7	CASSQGEVAEQYF
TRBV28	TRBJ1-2	CASQPPGQGYGYTF
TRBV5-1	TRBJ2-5	CASSPGDSGPNPAQETQYF
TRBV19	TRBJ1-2	CASSIGGQRGGYTF
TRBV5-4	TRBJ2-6	CASSLDRAASGANVLTF
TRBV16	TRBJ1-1	CASSQYAGRENTEAFF
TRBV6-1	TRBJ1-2	CASSESGSYGYTF
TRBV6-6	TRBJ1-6	CASTPREGSPLHF
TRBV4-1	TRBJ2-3	CASSQVGGDTQYF
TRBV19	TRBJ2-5	CASAGTEQETQYF
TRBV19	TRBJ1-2	CASSVTGARYGYTF
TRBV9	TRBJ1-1	CASSVAGADVAFF
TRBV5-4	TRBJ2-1	CASSLSGGAYNEQFF
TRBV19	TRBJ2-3	CASSLTGTSVPDTQYF
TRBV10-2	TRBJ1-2	CASSEFQGSYGYTF
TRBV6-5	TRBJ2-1	CASTPSRSSYNEQFF
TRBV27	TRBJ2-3	CASSFAVEAGSPYF
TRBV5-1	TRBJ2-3	CASSLDGQGTTDTQYF
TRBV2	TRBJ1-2	CASSGTGNGYTF
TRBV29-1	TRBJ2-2	CSVVPANTGELFF
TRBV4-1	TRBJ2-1	CASSQVNLVSYNEQFF
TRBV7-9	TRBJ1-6	CASSLGGAENSPLHF